This TCR beta chain was found in a study of cytomegalovirus exposure and HLA in healthy donors. Study results and caveats: The authors assumed roughly uniform sequencing depth across donors for presence/absence analyses.

About this clone: The antigen is unknown.

Between the trimmed V and J ends, which lost 0 bases and 4 bases, there was a span of 12 bases. The CDR3 has 15 residues. CDR1 is LGHNA, CDR2 YSLEER, per germline. PCR primers comprised 60 Vbeta and 13 Jbeta primers. Sequencing used immunoSEQ multiplex PCR; TCRdb keeps in-frame clones, though not all of them. The data contain tens of thousands of clones, 70% to 80% of them singletons. The clonotype originates from a man between 18 and 35 years old in good health and CMV-seronegative. Sequencing used PBMCs. The chain uses TRBV4-3 and TRBJ1-2, with D perhaps TRBD1 (6 bases). CDR3 sequence: CASSQDPGALYGYTF. CDR3 DNA: TGCGCCAGCAGCCAAGATCCAGGGGCCCTCTATGGCTACACCTTC.